This is a list of T cell receptor beta chains from one sample in a study of blood T cells in healthy people across ages. TCRdb reprocessed the 5' RACE reads via MiXCR and lists one record per CDR3 protein. Here the sample spans 900,000 to 950,000 distinct CDR3 sequences, roughly 28% being singletons. The sample was also reused in another study, on T cells of mothers and their children.

Sequenced material: blood. These receptors all come from a woman between 35 and 50 years old in good health. CDR3s include the opening cysteine and the closing phenylalanine or tryptophan. Each record gives: J gene, D gene, V gene, clone size, CDR3 DNA, CDR3 protein. The D gene is left open where the match is weak. Size is stated for part of the rows, as once, few or many counts, or as a class when the clone is expanded.

TRBJ1-2 | TRBD1 | TRBV10-3 | many | TGTGCCATCAGTGACAACGAGGGGGCCGGCTACACCTTC | CAISDNEGAGYTF
TRBJ1-1 | - | TRBV27 | few | TGTGCCAGCAGTCCTCTCGACAGGACACGAGCTGAAGCTTTCTTT | CASSPLDRTRAEAFF
TRBJ2-5 | TRBD2 | TRBV7-2 | - | TGTGCCAGCAGCTCGGGACTAGCGGGGGGGGAGAGAGTTTGGGGGACCCAGTACTTC | CASSSGLAGGERVWGTQYF
TRBJ1-2 | TRBD1 | TRBV5-1 | many | TGCGCCAGCAGCTTCAGACTTGGGACAGGACTTAACTATGGCTACACCTTC | CASSFRLGTGLNYGYTF
TRBJ2-7 | TRBD1 | TRBV3-1 | many | TGTGCCAGCAGCCCTACTTGGGGGGACAGGGCTTTCTACGAGCAGTACTTC | CASSPTWGDRAFYEQYF
TRBJ2-2 | TRBD2 | TRBV29-1 | - | TGCAGCGGTAGGCGGGGGGGCATCAACACCGGGGAGCTGTTTTTT | CSGRRGGINTGELFF
TRBJ2-4 | - | TRBV2 | many | TGTGCCAGCACCGAGGGGGGTTGGCCGGACATTCAGTACTTC | CASTEGGWPDIQYF
TRBJ2-7 | TRBD2 | TRBV7-2 | few | TGTGCCAGCAGCCTTGGGGGGGACGTGTCCTACGAGCAGTACTTC | CASSLGGDVSYEQYF
TRBJ2-7 | - | TRBV4-3 | many | TGCGCCAGCAGCCAAGATGTGCGGCAGGGAAACGAGCAGTACTTC | CASSQDVRQGNEQYF
TRBJ2-7 | - | TRBV11-2 | - | TGTGCCAGCAGCTTACGAGAGACCTACGAGCAGTACTTC | CASSLRETYEQYF
TRBJ2-7 | - | TRBV27 | many | TGTGCCAGCAGCTACTTCGACGAGCAGTACTTC | CASSYFDEQYF
TRBJ2-7 | - | TRBV20-1 | many | TGCAGTGCCAAAGCCGGGCACGAGCAGTACTTC | CSAKAGHEQYF
TRBJ2-2 | - | TRBV11-2 | once | TGTGCCAGCAGCCAAAGAGGCGTGGTCGGGGACACCGGGGAGCGGTTTTTT | CASSQRGVVGDTGERFF
TRBJ1-5 | TRBD1 | TRBV10-3 | - | TGTGCCATCAGTGAGTTCTTAGGACAGGGGTATAGCAATCAGCCCCAGCATTTT | CAISEFLGQGYSNQPQHF
TRBJ2-1 | TRBD2 | TRBV12-3/TRBV12-4 | few | TGTGCCGGCAGTTTTGTCGGACTAGCGGGGGGGCCGCCCTCCAATGAGCAGTTCTTC | CAGSFVGLAGGPPSNEQFF
TRBJ1-2 | - | TRBV10-2 | - | TGCGCCAGCAGTGAATCACAGGGCCATGGCTACACCTTC | CASSESQGHGYTF
TRBJ2-6 | - | TRBV29-1 | many | TGCAGCGTTGACAACTCTGGGGCCAACGTCCTGACTTTC | CSVDNSGANVLTF
TRBJ1-2 | TRBD1 | TRBV4-2 | - | TGTGCCAGCAGCCAAGCGACAGGGGACCCCTTAGGCTACACCTTC | CASSQATGDPLGYTF
TRBJ2-5 | - | TRBV7-3 | many | TGTGCCAGCAGCTTAAATGCAGGGGACGAGACCCAGTACTTC | CASSLNAGDETQYF
TRBJ2-5 | TRBD2 | TRBV6-4 | many | TGTGCCAGCAGTGACAAAGCGGGGGGGCAAGAGACCCAGTACTTC | CASSDKAGGQETQYF
TRBJ1-1 | - | TRBV10-3 | few | TGTGCCATCAGTGTATCAGGCACTGAAGCTTTCTTT | CAISVSGTEAFF
TRBJ1-3 | - | TRBV7-2 | once | TGTGCCAGCAGCTCCGAAAAATCTGGAAACACCGTATATTTT | CASSSEKSGNTVYF
TRBJ1-2 | TRBD1 | TRBV2 | - | TGTGCCAGCAGGGGGAAGGCACAGGGGGGTGGCTACACCTTC | CASRGKAQGGGYTF
TRBJ2-7 | TRBD1 | TRBV5-1 | - | TGCGCCAGCAGCGCACCGGGACAGGTCCCCTACAATGAGCAGTACTTC | CASSAPGQVPYNEQYF
TRBJ1-1 | - | TRBV5-1 | few | TGCGCCAGCAGCCCCGGCCTGCAGGGCACTGAAGCTTTCTTT | CASSPGLQGTEAFF
TRBJ2-2 | - | TRBV29-1 | - | TGCAGCGTTGAATTACAGGGCGCGAACACCGGGGAGCTGTTTTTT | CSVELQGANTGELFF
TRBJ1-2 | TRBD1 | TRBV5-8 | - | TGTACCAGCAGCGGGACAGGGGGCAACTATGGCTACACCTTC | CTSSGTGGNYGYTF
TRBJ1-1 | - | TRBV11-2 | - | TGTGCCAGCGGCTGGGGACGGAAAACTGAAGCTTTCTTT | CASGWGRKTEAFF
TRBJ2-3 | - | TRBV28 | - | TGTGTCAGCAGTTTAATACGGGATACGCAGTATTTT | CVSSLIRDTQYF
TRBJ1-5 | TRBD1 | TRBV3-1 | - | TGTGCCAGCAGCCCCAGGGGGGGTAGAGCCCAGCATTTT | CASSPRGGRAQHF
TRBJ2-1 | TRBD2 | TRBV20-1 | many | TGCAGTGTCCTAGCGGGGGGCTACAATGAGCAGTTCTTC | CSVLAGGYNEQFF
TRBJ1-1 | - | TRBV12-3/TRBV12-4 | - | TGTGCCAGCAATTCTTACCCTTCGACGGGAATGAACACTGAAGCTTTCTTT | CASNSYPSTGMNTEAFF
TRBJ2-3 | - | TRBV28 | - | TGTGCCAGCATCCCCCTCCCGGGGGCGGAGCGCACAGATACGCAGTATTTT | CASIPLPGAERTDTQYF
TRBJ2-7 | - | TRBV28 | few | TGTGCCAGCGGGAGAACACCTACCTACGAGCAGTACTTC | CASGRTPTYEQYF
TRBJ2-7 | - | TRBV20-1 | few | TGCAGTGCTAGACGGGCGGTAAGCTCCTACGAGCAGTACTTC | CSARRAVSSYEQYF
TRBJ1-1 | - | TRBV15 | few | TGTGCCACCAGCAGAGACTTTTTCGCTGAAGCTTTCTTT | CATSRDFFAEAFF
TRBJ2-3 | TRBD2 | TRBV20-1 | many | TGCAGTGCTAGAGTTAGGACTAGCGGGACCTTGGCGCAGTATTTT | CSARVRTSGTLAQYF
TRBJ1-5 | - | TRBV20-1 | many | TGCAGTGCTGTCTGGACAGATCAGCCCCAGCATTTT | CSAVWTDQPQHF
TRBJ2-3 | TRBD1 | TRBV4-2 | many | TGTGCCAGCAGCCCTAGAGGGGGCGCAGATACGCAGTATTTT | CASSPRGGADTQYF
TRBJ1-1 | - | TRBV5-1 | - | TGCGCCAGCAGGGTATCACGGACGTGGAAAAACACTGAAGCTTTCTTT | CASRVSRTWKNTEAFF
TRBJ2-5 | - | TRBV6-6 | many | TGTGCCAGCAGCCCCCGGATGGATCCAGAGACCCAGTACTTC | CASSPRMDPETQYF
TRBJ2-1 | TRBD2 | TRBV20-1 | - | TGCAGGGGGTCTAGCGGGGGGGCAGTAGGGACCCAGTTCTTC | CRGSSGGAVGTQFF
TRBJ2-1 | TRBD2 | TRBV13 | - | TGTGCCAGCAGCGCCTCGGCGGGGGGGAATGCCTACAATGAGCAGTTCTTC | CASSASAGGNAYNEQFF
TRBJ1-4 | - | TRBV27 | few | TGTGCCAGCAGTCCAGGACCCATGAGAGAGGAAAAACTGTTTTTT | CASSPGPMREEKLFF
TRBJ2-5 | - | TRBV5-5 | many | TGTGCCAGCAGCTCCCAGGGACGTGGAGAGACCCAGTACTTC | CASSSQGRGETQYF
TRBJ2-5 | TRBD2 | TRBV29-1 | - | TGCAGTGTTGATCTGTTACTAGCGGGGGGAAAACCCAGAGAGACCCAGTACTTC | CSVDLLLAGGKPRETQYF
TRBJ2-5 | - | TRBV5-5 | - | TGTGCCAGCAGCTTGGCAGGAATGGGCTCCTACGGGCAGTACTTC | CASSLAGMGSYGQYF
TRBJ2-5 | - | TRBV6-5 | many | TGTGCCAGCAGTTACGGGCAGGGGGAGACCCAGTACTTC | CASSYGQGETQYF
TRBJ1-1 | - | TRBV4-1 | few | TGCGCCAGCAGCCAACCGCGGTCCTACATACGGGACACTGAAGCTTTCTTT | CASSQPRSYIRDTEAFF
TRBJ2-5 | - | TRBV7-2 | - | TGTGCCAGCAGCCTAGGGGTGGTCCCGGGAAATGAGCAGTACTTC | CASSLGVVPGNEQYF
TRBJ2-5 | - | TRBV5-1 | many | TGCGCCAGCAGCTTCAAGGTCCAAGAGACCCAGTACTTC | CASSFKVQETQYF
TRBJ2-1 | - | TRBV20-1 | once | TGCAGTGCCTCCTACCTGACAGTGGGGTCCTACAATGAGCAGTTCTTC | CSASYLTVGSYNEQFF
TRBJ1-2 | - | TRBV20-1 | - | TGCAGTGCTAGAGCAGGGATCGACTATGGCTACACCTTC | CSARAGIDYGYTF
TRBJ2-2 | - | TRBV5-1 | few | TGCGCCAGCAGCCTCGCGCGGGAGCTGTTTTTT | CASSLARELFF
TRBJ1-1 | TRBD1 | TRBV11-2 | few | TGTGCCAGCAGTTCAACTTCAGGGGGGGGTGAAGCTTTCTTT | CASSSTSGGGEAFF
TRBJ2-7 | TRBD2 | TRBV5-1 | few | TGCGCCAGCAGCTTGGCGCAGCGGGGGGTACCCTACGAGCAGTACTTC | CASSLAQRGVPYEQYF
TRBJ2-1 | - | TRBV5-1 | many | TGCGCCAGCAGCTACTCCGGGACCCCGAGGGATGAGCAGTTCTTC | CASSYSGTPRDEQFF